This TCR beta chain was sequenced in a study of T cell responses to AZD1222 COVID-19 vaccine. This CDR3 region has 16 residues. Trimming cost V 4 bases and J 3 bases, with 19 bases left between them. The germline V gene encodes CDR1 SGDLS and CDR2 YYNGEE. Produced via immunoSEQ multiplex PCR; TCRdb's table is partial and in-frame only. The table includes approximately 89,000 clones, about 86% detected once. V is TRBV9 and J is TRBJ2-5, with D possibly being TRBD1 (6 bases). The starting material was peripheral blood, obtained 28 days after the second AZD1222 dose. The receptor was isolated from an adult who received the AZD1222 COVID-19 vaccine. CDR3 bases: TGTGCCAGCAGCCCCCTGGGGGCCCCGCCGGAAGAGACCCAGTACTTC. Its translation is CASSPLGAPPEETQYF.